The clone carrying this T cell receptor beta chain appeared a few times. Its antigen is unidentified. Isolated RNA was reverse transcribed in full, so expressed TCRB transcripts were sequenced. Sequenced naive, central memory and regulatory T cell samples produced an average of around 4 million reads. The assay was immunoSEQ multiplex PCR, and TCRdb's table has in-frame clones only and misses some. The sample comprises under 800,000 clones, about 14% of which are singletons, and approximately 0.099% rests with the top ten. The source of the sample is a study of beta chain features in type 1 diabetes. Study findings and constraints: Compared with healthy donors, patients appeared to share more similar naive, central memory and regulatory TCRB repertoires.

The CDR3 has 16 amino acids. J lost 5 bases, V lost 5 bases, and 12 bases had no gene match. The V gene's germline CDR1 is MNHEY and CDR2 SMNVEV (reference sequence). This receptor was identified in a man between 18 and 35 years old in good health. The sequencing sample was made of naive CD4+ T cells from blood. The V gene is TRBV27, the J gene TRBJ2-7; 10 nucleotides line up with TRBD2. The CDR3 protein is CASSRASGSHLDEQYF. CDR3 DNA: TGTGCCAGCAGTCGGGCTAGCGGGAGTCATTTGGACGAGCAGTACTTC.